This record concerns one TCR beta chain sequence. These data are taken from a study of monozygotic twins with inflammatory bowel disease. TCRdb reanalyzed the 5' RACE reads and collapses them to one entry per CDR3 protein, without DNA. This sample's table reports roughly 160,000 distinct CDR3 sequences. The sequenced material came from blood. The TCR originated in a human donor with ulcerative colitis or Crohn's disease, or a healthy co-twin of an affected twin (not recorded which).

CDR3 sequence reads: CASSKVVTQETQYF. The chain couples TRBV28 to TRBJ2-5. Germline values: CDR1 MDHEN, CDR2 SYDVKM. CDR3 length: 14 amino acids.